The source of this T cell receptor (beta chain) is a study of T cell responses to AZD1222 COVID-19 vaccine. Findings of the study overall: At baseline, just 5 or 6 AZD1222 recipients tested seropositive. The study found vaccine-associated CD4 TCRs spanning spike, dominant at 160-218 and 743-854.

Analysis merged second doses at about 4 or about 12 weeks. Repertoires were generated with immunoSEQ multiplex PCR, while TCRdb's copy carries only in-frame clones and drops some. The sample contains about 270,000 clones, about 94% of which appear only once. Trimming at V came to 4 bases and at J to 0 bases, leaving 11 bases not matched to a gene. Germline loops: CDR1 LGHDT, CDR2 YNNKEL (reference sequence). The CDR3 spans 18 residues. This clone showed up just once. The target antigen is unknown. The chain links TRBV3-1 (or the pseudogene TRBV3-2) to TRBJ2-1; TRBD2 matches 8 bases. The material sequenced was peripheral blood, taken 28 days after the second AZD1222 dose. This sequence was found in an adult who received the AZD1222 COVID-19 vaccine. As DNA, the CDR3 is TGTGCCAGCAGCCTTCCCAAAAAGCGGGAGCACTCCTACAATGAGCAGTTCTTC. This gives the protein CASSLPKKREHSYNEQFF.